Below, 23 T cell receptor beta chains from the same sample are listed, as sequenced in a study of OX40 agonist ivuxolimab in advanced cancers. The library was produced with the immunoSEQ multiplex PCR assay. TCRdb stores this immuneACCESS table with in-frame sequences only. Part of the clones is absent; in the studies checked, under half of the shortfall reflects unresolved V genes, and no reason is known for the rest. The table for this sample lists about 86,000 clones; 75% to 95% of them were counted only once. The ten biggest clones cover approximately 8.4% of the sample. The sequencing here drew on CD4+ or CD8+ T cells sorted from blood, taken in a trial of the OX40 agonist ivuxolimab. The receptor source for this set is an adult with an advanced solid tumor such as melanoma, head and neck, liver or kidney cancer.

The chain couples TRBV28 to TRBJ2-5, with 12 nucleotides matching TRBD2. The V and J ends lost 5 bases and 5 bases, in that order; junction bases with no gene match: 24. Germline CDR1 is MDHEN and CDR2 is SYDVKM. There are 21 residues in the CDR3. CDR3 coding DNA: TGTGCCAGCAGTCCCGGGACTAGCGGGCGGATCACCTCCACCCTAAGGGAGACCCAGTACTTC. Translating gives CASSPGTSGRITSTLRETQYF.

The rearrangement links TRBV14 to TRBJ2-5, with a tentative D call TRBD2 (6 bases). Germline values: CDR1 SGHDN, CDR2 FVKESK. The CDR3 has 15 amino acids. V gave up 1 base and J gave up 4 bases, with 13 bases separating them. CDR3 sequence: CASSQAGGNGETQYF. CDR3 bases: TGTGCCAGCAGCCAAGCGGGCGGGAATGGAGAGACCCAGTACTTC.

This clone occurred once. The J gene is TRBJ2-5, the V gene TRBV7-2, with TRBD1 matching over 9 bases. Germline loops: CDR1 SGHTA, CDR2 FQGNSA. Trimming took 5 bases from V and 4 from J; bases not matched to a gene: 11. This CDR3 is built from 16 residues. The CDR3 spells CASSLTRRQGGETQYF. The CDR3 nucleotides read TGTGCCAGCAGCCTCACCCGTCGACAGGGGGGAGAGACCCAGTACTTC.

This rearrangement joins TRBV5-4 to TRBJ2-5; maybe TRBD2 (6 bases). Trimming removed 1 base at V and 1 base at J, with 11 bases between. CDR3 length: 15 residues. Germline V lookup: CDR1 SGHNT, CDR2 YYREEE (reference sequence). The chain's CDR3 is CASSLLGTFQETQYF. The CDR3 DNA is TGTGCCAGCAGCTTGCTCGGGACTTTCCAAGAGACCCAGTACTTC.

The rearrangement links TRBV10-2 to TRBJ2-5, with D maybe TRBD1 (6 bases). The assigned J gene may be wrong: the sequence end matches TRBJ2-7 better. Germline V gene lookup returns CDR1 WSHSY and CDR2 SAAADI. This CDR3 spans 14 amino acids. The CDR3 spells CASSRTEGRYEQYF. CDR3 in DNA: TGCGCCAGCAGTAGGACAGAGGGCCGCTACGAGCAGTACTTC.

Many counts were recorded for this clone. The V and J genes are TRBV19 and TRBJ2-1; D ambiguous. Trimming took 5 bases from V and 6 from J, leaving 14 bases between them. CDR1 is LNHDA and CDR2 is SQIVND in the germline V gene (reference sequence). The CDR3 is made up of 14 amino acids. As DNA, the CDR3 is TGTGCCAGTAGTCCTTCCGGCCGACCCAATGAGCAGTTCTTC. This translates into CASSPSGRPNEQFF.

This clone is a singleton in its sample. The chain uses TRBV5-1 and TRBJ2-3; TRBD1 matches at 10 bases. The CDR3 is 15 residues long. J was trimmed by 0 bases and V by 3 bases; bases with no gene match: 1. CDR1 and CDR2 from the germline V gene are SGHRS and YFSETQ. CDR3 nucleotides: TGCGCCAGCAGCTGGACAGGGGGAAGCACAGATACGCAGTATTTT. Translating it yields CASSWTGGSTDTQYF.

The CDR3 is CASSSTSGFPKPETQYF. Written as DNA, the CDR3 is TGTGCCAGCAGCTCAACCTCCGGGTTCCCCAAGCCAGAGACCCAGTACTTC. The chain couples TRBV5-6 to TRBJ2-5; D remains unclear. Germline-derived CDR1 and CDR2 are SGHDT and YYEEEE. The V end lost 3 bases, the J end lost 4 bases, and 22 bases lay between the germline ends. There are 17 residues in the CDR3.

This sequence joins TRBV13 and TRBJ2-7; 7 bases are shared with TRBD2. Germline V gene data show CDR1 as PRHDT and CDR2 as FYEKMQ (reference sequence). CDR3 length: 12 residues. The V and J ends lost 9 bases and 2 bases, in that order; junction bases with no gene match: 4. The CDR3 nucleotides are TGTGCCAGTTCACTAGCGACCTACGAGCAGTACTTC. Translation gives CASSLATYEQYF. Using reference TRBV13 and TRBJ2-7 for the parts outside the CDR3, the full variable domain is AAGVIQSPRHLIKEKRETATLKCYPIPRHDTVYWYQQGPGQDPQFLISFYEKMQSDKGSIPDRFSAQQFSDYHSELNMSSLELGDSALYFCASSLATYEQYFGPGTRLTVT.

The chain joins TRBV5-1 to TRBJ1-6; D gene uncertain. In germline, CDR1 is SGHRS, CDR2 YFSETQ. The length of the CDR3 is 13 residues. Deletions cut 2 bases from V and 6 bases from J, with 6 bases between. CDR3 region: CASSLKGNSPLHF. The CDR3 DNA sequence: TGCGCCAGCAGCTTAAAGGGTAATTCACCCCTCCACTTT. The full variable domain, rest sourced from reference TRBV5-1 and TRBJ1-6, is KAGVTQTPRYLIKTRGQQVTLSCSPISGHRSVSWYQQTPGQGLQFLFEYFSETQRNKGNFPGRFSGRQFSNSRSEMNVSTLELGDSALYLCASSLKGNSPLHFGNGTRLTVT.

This chain joins TRBV5-4 and TRBJ1-2; TRBD1 is a possible D gene (5 bases). Germline V lookup: CDR1 SGHNT, CDR2 YYREEE (reference sequence). The germline V and J ends were trimmed by 0 bases and 8 bases, with 17 bases remaining between them. There are 15 residues in the CDR3. CDR3 DNA sequence: TGTGCCAGCAGCTTGGTTGGAGCCCGAGGGGAAGGCTACACCTTC. Protein product: CASSLVGARGEGYTF.

The chain carries TRBV5-1 and TRBJ1-4; 8 nucleotides line up with TRBD1. Germline CDR1 and CDR2: SGHRS and YFSETQ. The trim removed 3 bases at V and 3 bases at J, leaving 4 bases unmatched. This CDR3 comprises 15 residues. The CDR3 protein is CASSSQGAANEKLFF. The CDR3 DNA follows: TGCGCCAGCAGCTCGCAGGGGGCGGCTAATGAAAAACTGTTTTTT.

The J gene is TRBJ2-7, the V gene TRBV11-3; 13 bases map to TRBD2. Germline V CDR1 and CDR2: SGHNT, YENEEA. This CDR3 comprises 14 residues. The V gene end was trimmed by 6 bases and the J gene end by 6 bases; junction bases not matched to a gene: 5. DNA for the CDR3: TGTGCCAGCAGTCGTGGACTAGCGGGAGTCGAGCAGTACTTC. Translation: CASSRGLAGVEQYF.

The rearrangement joins TRBV15 to TRBJ2-2, with 10 bases matching TRBD2. Germline V CDR1 and CDR2: LNHNV, YYDKDF (reference sequence). The CDR3 length is 17 residues. Losses at the gene ends were 6 bases for V and 6 bases for J; bases not matched to a gene: 13. In DNA form, the CDR3 reads TGTGCCACCAGAGACGGACTCAGCGGGAGGGCCCCCGGGGAGCTGTTTTTT. Encoded protein: CATRDGLSGRAPGELFF.

This clone was counted between two and nine times. The V gene is TRBV11-3, the J gene TRBJ2-1; TRBD2 aligns across 9 bases. The V segment lost 1 base and the J segment 5 bases; nucleotides outside the gene matches: 9. The CDR3 has 17 amino acids. Germline lookup yields CDR1 SGHNT and CDR2 YENEEA. The CDR3, as DNA: TGTGCCAGCAGCTTAGTGGGCGGGAGGGTGTTCAACAATGAGCAGTTCTTC. Translating it yields CASSLVGGRVFNNEQFF.

The rearrangement links TRBV6-1 to TRBJ2-3; D gene ambiguous. CDR1 is MNHNS and CDR2 is SASEGT in the germline V gene. Trimming removed 2 bases at V and 1 base at J, with 10 bases between. The CDR3 is made up of 15 amino acids. The CDR3: CASSELFIGTDTQYF. DNA for the CDR3: TGTGCCAGCAGTGAACTGTTTATCGGCACAGATACGCAGTATTTT.

The chain has TRBV6-5 and TRBJ2-7, with D unclear. In germline, CDR1 is MNHEY, CDR2 SVGAGI. Trimming cost V 5 bases and J 4 bases, with 3 bases left between them. CDR3 length: 10 amino acids. The CDR3 here is CASSEYEQYF. CDR3 DNA: TGTGCCAGCAGTGAATACGAGCAGTACTTC.

The rearrangement uses TRBV5-1 and TRBJ1-1, with D unclear. Germline V gene lookup returns CDR1 SGHRS and CDR2 YFSETQ. The CDR3 consists of 11 residues. Trimming removed 3 bases from V and 11 bases from J, with 11 bases in between. The CDR3 sequence: CASSYGLGAFF. In nucleotides, the CDR3 is TGCGCCAGCAGCTACGGCCTTGGCGCTTTCTTT. The full variable domain, its missing parts supplied by reference TRBV5-1 and TRBJ1-1, is KAGVTQTPRYLIKTRGQQVTLSCSPISGHRSVSWYQQTPGQGLQFLFEYFSETQRNKGNFPGRFSGRQFSNSRSEMNVSTLELGDSALYLCASSYGLGAFFGQGTRLTVV.

This chain links TRBV18 with TRBJ1-3; D is perhaps TRBD1 (5 bases). Trimming cost V 5 bases and J 2 bases, with 10 bases left between them. This CDR3 is built from 14 residues. Per germline, CDR1 KGHSH and CDR2 LQKENI. The CDR3 DNA is TGTGCCAGCTCAGCAGGGTCCACTGGAAACACCATATATTTT. Encoded protein: CASSAGSTGNTIYF.

The chain recombines TRBV12-5 with TRBJ2-1, with 13 bases fitting TRBD2. The CDR3 is made up of 19 amino acids. Trimming removed 4 bases from V and 6 bases from J; junction bases left unmatched: 15. The V gene's germline CDR1 is LGHNT and CDR2 FRNRAP. The CDR3 reads CASGSDLGLAGVVGNEQFF. The CDR3 DNA is TGTGCTAGTGGTTCGGACCTCGGACTAGCGGGAGTAGTTGGCAATGAGCAGTTCTTC.

This chain joins TRBV5-1 and TRBJ1-1, with D uncertain. CDR3 length: 15 amino acids. Per germline, CDR1 SGHRS and CDR2 YFSETQ. V was pared by 0 bases and J by 0 bases, with 9 bases between. This chain's CDR3 is CASSLAPLMNTEAFF. In DNA form, the CDR3 reads TGCGCCAGCAGCTTGGCCCCCTTAATGAACACTGAAGCTTTCTTT.

The rearrangement joins TRBV11-2 to TRBJ2-7; D remains ambiguous. The CDR3 has 16 residues. Looked up from germline, CDR1 is SGHAT and CDR2 is FQNNGV. Trimming removed 2 bases at V and 1 base at J, with 15 bases between. CDR3 nucleotides: TGTGCCAGCAGCTTACCTCCCGGGCTTAGTTCCTACGAGCAGTACTTC. Translated: CASSLPPGLSSYEQYF.

The chain uses TRBV18 and TRBJ2-3; weak D call: TRBD1 (5 bases). The CDR3 extends over 14 amino acids. Trimming shortened V by 5 bases and J by 0 bases, and 9 bases separated the two germline ends. Germline CDR1 reads KGHSH; CDR2 reads LQKENI. The CDR3 DNA reads TGTGCCAGCTCAAGGACATTTAGCACAGATACGCAGTATTTT. Its translation is CASSRTFSTDTQYF.